The 26 T cell receptor beta chains listed next were all sequenced from one sample in a study of T cell clonality in common variable immunodeficiency. TCRdb keeps only in-frame clones here, not all; method: immunoSEQ multiplex PCR. The sample contains around 45,000 clones, none of them singletons. The sequencing input was peripheral blood mononuclear cells. Every receptor here comes from a person aged 18 to 75 in good health.

This clone came up many times. The read comes to an end 3 residues before the CDR3 does, leaving the germline J gene to fill in the end. V and J are TRBV4-1 and TRBJ2-7, with 11 bases matching TRBD2. This CDR3 has 15 amino acids. Germline V gene lookup returns CDR1 MGHRA and CDR2 YSYEKL. V lost 3 bases, J lost 4 bases, and 5 bases stayed unmatched. CDR3: CASSQGTSGDYEQYF. The CDR3 bases that were read are TGCGCCAGCAGCCAGGGGACTAGCGGAGATTACGAG.

This clone was observed many times. CDR3 DNA, as far as it was read: TGTGCCAGCAGCTTTAGCGGGATGGGGACAGATACG. This translates into CASSFSGMGTDT. The CDR3 reads in full as CASSFSGMGTDTQYF. V usage is TRBV7-3 and J usage is TRBJ2-3, with 8 bases identical to TRBD2. The read ends 3 residues shy of where the CDR3 ends; the end is completed using the germline J gene. J lost 3 bases, V lost 3 bases, and 5 bases had no gene match. Germline CDR1 is SGHTA and CDR2 is FQGTGA. The CDR3 is 15 amino acids.

This clone was picked up many times. The CDR3 goes on 3 residues after the read ends, and that part is filled in from the germline J gene. The V and J genes are TRBV5-4 and TRBJ2-1; D might be TRBD1 (7 bases). The CDR3 is 15 residues long. V lost 4 bases and J 8 bases, leaving 19 bases between the germline ends. Germline lookup yields CDR1 SGHNT and CDR2 YYREEE (reference sequence). Partial CDR3 DNA: TGTGCCAGCAGCCTCGGAGGGGGCGGCGGGGATGAG. Its translation: CASSLGGGGGDE. The whole CDR3 protein reads CASSLGGGGGDEQFF.

This clone appeared many times. The missing CDR3 end, 3 residues past where the read stops, is filled in from the germline J gene. V and J are TRBV28 and TRBJ1-6; TRBD1 might be the D (5 bases). The CDR3 contains 14 residues. Germline V gives CDR1 MDHEN, CDR2 SYDVKM. Partial CDR3 DNA: TGTGCCAGCAGTTTAGCAGGGCGGACAACCTCC. Its protein product is CASSLAGRTTS. In full, the CDR3 reads CASSLAGRTTSLHF.

This clone was seen many times. The sequence runs out 3 residues before the end of the CDR3; the remainder is reconstructed from the germline J gene. V usage is TRBV6-2 or TRBV6-3 and J usage is TRBJ2-7; D not resolved. The length of the CDR3 is 11 residues. CDR1 and CDR2 (germline): MNHEY, SVGEGT. V was shortened by 3 bases and J by 6 bases, with 6 bases between the two germline ends. The CDR3 loop reads CASSYSREQYF. Partial CDR3 DNA: TGTGCCAGCAGTTATAGTCGCGAG.

On this clone itself: The read halts 3 residues ahead of the CDR3 end, with the missing end drawn from the germline J gene. V usage is TRBV2 and J usage is TRBJ1-2; D remains unclear. Germline V lookup: CDR1 SNHLY, CDR2 FYNNEI. The CDR3 runs to 14 residues. V lost 7 bases and J 4 bases, leaving 16 bases between the germline ends. The CDR3 DNA, read in part, is TGTGCCAGCAACGGCGGAGAGGCGGGCTATGGC. Amino acids: CASNGGEAGYG. The whole CDR3 protein is CASNGGEAGYGYTF. Looking up the rest from reference TRBV2 and TRBJ1-2 gives the full variable domain: EPEVTQTPSHQVTQMGQEVILRCVPISNHLYFYWYRQILGQKVEFLVSFYNNEISEKSEIFDDQFSVERPDGSNFTLKIRSTKLEDSAMYFCASNGGEAGYGYTFGSGTRLTVV.

This clone has at least ten counts. The read falls 3 residues short of the CDR3 end, and the missing part is taken from the germline J gene. The chain has TRBV14 and TRBJ2-1; 8 nucleotides agree with TRBD2. V was clipped by 4 bases and J by 7 bases; unmatched bases: 12. Germline CDR1 and CDR2: SGHDN and FVKESK. The CDR3 consists of 16 residues. CDR3 in amino acids: CASSRQRAGGSNEQFF. The part of the CDR3 DNA that was read is TGTGCCAGCAGCCGCCAGCGGGCGGGAGGTTCGAATGAG.

This clone has just a few counts. This chain's CDR3 is CASRSMGRETQYF. The sequenced CDR3 bases are TGTGCCAGTAGGTCGATGGGGCGAGAGACC. The chain has TRBV19 and TRBJ2-5; maybe TRBD1 (5 bases). The read ends 3 residues shy of where the CDR3 ends; the end is completed using the germline J gene. The CDR3 spans 13 residues. V was trimmed by 6 bases and J by 4 bases, leaving 12 bases between them. Germline V gene data show CDR1 as LNHDA and CDR2 as SQIVND (reference sequence).

This clone was seen repeatedly, ten times or more. The missing CDR3 end, 3 residues past where the read stops, is filled in from the germline J gene. The chain carries TRBV20-1 and TRBJ2-1, with 7 nucleotides matching TRBD2. In germline, CDR1 is DFQATT, CDR2 SNEGSKA (reference sequence). V lost 3 bases, J lost 0 bases, and 11 bases stayed unmatched. The CDR3 has 17 amino acids. Here the CDR3 reads CSASPTSPVSSYNEQFF. CDR3 bases read: TGCAGTGCTAGTCCGACTAGCCCCGTAAGCTCCTACAATGAG.

This clone has ten or more counts. CDR3: CASSFNGQGNEQFF. CDR3 DNA (partial): TGTGCCAGCAGTTTCAATGGACAGGGGAATGAG. The genes are TRBV27 and TRBJ2-1, with 9 bases lining up with TRBD1. The read finishes 3 residues shy of the CDR3 end, and the germline J gene is used to complete it. Germline-derived CDR1 and CDR2 are MNHEY and SMNVEV (reference sequence). The CDR3 totals 14 residues. Germline trimming cut 3 bases from V and 7 bases from J; bases unmatched to any gene: 4.

Ten or more counts support this clone. The read falls 3 residues short of the CDR3 end, and the missing part is taken from the germline J gene. The gene calls are TRBV20-1 and TRBJ2-1; no firm D call. V was cut by 0 bases and J by 7 bases, with 4 bases left in between. CDR3 length: 11 residues. Germline-derived CDR1 and CDR2 are DFQATT and SNEGSKA (reference sequence). The part of the CDR3 DNA that was read is TGCAGTGCTAGAGATCTAAATGAG. Amino acid sequence: CSARDLNE. The full CDR3 reads CSARDLNEQFF.

This clone was detected many times. Read sequence stops 3 residues before the CDR3 end, and the germline J gene provides the missing end. This sequence joins TRBV2 and TRBJ2-1, with TRBD1 matching over 8 bases. The CDR3 contains 14 residues. Germline V gives CDR1 SNHLY, CDR2 FYNNEI. The trim removed 6 bases at V and 8 bases at J, leaving 9 bases unmatched. CDR3 DNA, as far as it was read: TGTGCCAGCAGATTGGCAGGGGGCCGGGATGAG. This codes for CASRLAGGRDE. The whole CDR3 region reads CASRLAGGRDEQFF.

This clone was counted ten times or more. The DNA ends 3 residues before the CDR3 does, and the rest of the CDR3 is filled in from the germline J gene. The V gene is TRBV7-9, the J gene TRBJ1-2; weak D call: TRBD1 (6 bases). CDR1 SEHNR and CDR2 FQNEAQ come from the germline V gene (reference sequence). Trimming removed 3 bases at V and 2 bases at J, with 13 bases between. This CDR3 spans 15 amino acids. The CDR3 is CASSFNTDRNYGYTF. The part of the CDR3 DNA that was read is TGTGCCAGCAGCTTTAACACCGACAGGAACTATGGC.

This clone was seen at least ten times. The read halts 3 residues ahead of the CDR3 end, with the missing end drawn from the germline J gene. V gene TRBV28 combines with J gene TRBJ1-1; 9 nucleotides agree with TRBD1. The length of the CDR3 is 15 residues. The germline CDR1 and CDR2 sequences are MDHEN and SYDVKM. V shed 4 bases and J 2 bases; nucleotides not matched to a gene: 5. The CDR3 DNA, read in part, is TGTGCCAGCAGTTCCCTGACAGGGGGTAACACTGAA. Translation gives CASSSLTGGNTE. The whole CDR3 protein is CASSSLTGGNTEAFF.

This clone was recorded at least ten times. Read coverage stops 3 residues before the CDR3 terminus; the germline J gene supplies the remainder. The rearrangement uses TRBV5-1 and TRBJ2-1; D is perhaps TRBD1 (7 bases). Germline CDR1 reads SGHRS; CDR2 reads YFSETQ. The CDR3 consists of 14 residues. V lost 4 bases and J 1 base, leaving 9 bases between the germline ends. CDR3 region: CASSAGGSYNEQFF. The DNA read from the CDR3 is TGCGCCAGCAGCGCAGGGGGGTCCTACAATGAG. The whole variable domain, filled in from reference TRBV5-1 and TRBJ2-1, reads KAGVTQTPRYLIKTRGQQVTLSCSPISGHRSVSWYQQTPGQGLQFLFEYFSETQRNKGNFPGRFSGRQFSNSRSEMNVSTLELGDSALYLCASSAGGSYNEQFFGPGTRLTVL.

This clone was observed many times. The sequenced fragment ends 3 residues before the CDR3 boundary, so the rest is inferred from the germline J gene. V usage is TRBV7-3 and J usage is TRBJ2-4; possibly TRBD1 for D (6 bases). Germline assignment: CDR1 SGHTA and CDR2 FQGTGA. Trimming took 3 bases from V and 3 from J, leaving 21 bases between them. CDR3 size: 18 residues. The CDR3 protein is CASSFRRAARGGKNIQYF. The DNA read from the CDR3 is TGTGCCAGCAGCTTTCGTAGAGCGGCGAGAGGGGGCAAAAACATT.

This clone was seen repeatedly, ten times or more. The read finishes 3 residues shy of the CDR3 end, and the germline J gene is used to complete it. The V and J genes are TRBV19 and TRBJ1-2; 12 bases are shared with TRBD1. This CDR3 has 19 amino acids. The J segment lost 4 bases and the V segment lost 5 bases, leaving 17 bases of the junction unmatched. In germline, CDR1 is LNHDA, CDR2 SQIVND (reference sequence). The CDR3 region is CASSPSGGGGTGGIYGYTF. The part of the CDR3 DNA that was read is TGTGCCAGTAGTCCCTCCGGGGGGGGAGGGACAGGGGGCATCTATGGC.

This clone was recorded at least ten times. The read comes to an end 3 residues before the CDR3 does, leaving the germline J gene to fill in the end. V is TRBV2 and J is TRBJ2-3, with 10 bases that match TRBD2. V was clipped by 3 bases and J by 4 bases; unmatched bases: 10. Germline V gene data show CDR1 as SNHLY and CDR2 as FYNNEI. The CDR3 has 17 residues. The CDR3 DNA, read in part, is TGTGCCAGCAGTGATCCCAGACTAGCGGGTTTATCAGATACG. Translating gives CASSDPRLAGLSDT. The CDR3 in its entirety is CASSDPRLAGLSDTQYF.

This clone was picked up many times. The CDR3 end lies 3 residues beyond the end of the read and is filled in from the germline J gene. The V and J genes are TRBV7-2 and TRBJ2-2; D is unclear. Germline loops: CDR1 SGHTA, CDR2 FQGNSA. The ends were cut back, 3 bases at V and 6 bases at J, with 11 bases in the middle. CDR3 length: 14 amino acids. The CDR3 bases that were read are TGTGCCAGCAGCTTGCGGCTAGGTTCCGGGGAG. Translated: CASSLRLGSGE. The entire CDR3 protein is CASSLRLGSGELFF. The full variable domain, completed using reference TRBV7-2 and TRBJ2-2, is GAGVSQSPSNKVTEKGKDVELRCDPISGHTALYWYRQSLGQGLEFLIYFQGNSAPDKSGLPSDRFSAERTGGSVSTLTIQRTQQEDSAVYLCASSLRLGSGELFFGEGSRLTVL.

This clone was picked up many times. Germline is not matched at one junction end, which may reflect a read error. The CDR3 end is not reached by the read, which stops 3 residues before it; the germline J gene fills it in. The chain couples TRBV4-2 to TRBJ2-3; TRBD2 matches at 7 bases. This CDR3 has 16 amino acids. Looked up from germline, CDR1 is LGHNA and CDR2 is YNFKEQ. CDR3 loop: CASSPWGGVAKDTQYF. The CDR3 DNA, read in part, is TGCGCCAGCAGCCCTTGGGGAGGGGTCGCGAAAGATACG.

The sample holds many counts of this clone. The sequence runs out 3 residues before the end of the CDR3; the remainder is reconstructed from the germline J gene. The chain employs TRBV6-4 and TRBJ2-1; 7 bases agree with TRBD1. The CDR3 has 16 residues. Unmatched junction bases numbered 4, after V lost 2 bases and J lost 0 bases. Looked up from germline, CDR1 is MRHNA and CDR2 is SNTAGT. CDR3 DNA, as far as it was read: TGTGCCAGCAGTGACAGGGGGCTTAGCTCCTACAATGAG. Amino acid sequence: CASSDRGLSSYNE. The CDR3 reads in full as CASSDRGLSSYNEQFF.

This clone was detected ten times or more. The read is 3 residues too short to cover the CDR3 end, so that end is filled in from the germline J gene. This chain uses TRBV16 with TRBJ1-5; D uncertain. Trimming pared 3 bases from V and 4 bases from J, leaving 7 bases between. CDR1 and CDR2 from the germline V gene are KGHSY and FQNENV. The CDR3 covers 13 residues. Incomplete CDR3 DNA: TGTGCCAGCAGCCATAGCCCTAATCAGCCC. Translation gives CASSHSPNQP. The entire CDR3 is CASSHSPNQPQHF.

In its sample, this clone was seen many times. The read terminates 3 residues before the CDR3 end, so the remaining end is supplied by the germline J gene. The chain combines TRBV5-4 with TRBJ1-3, with 8 bases matching TRBD1. J gave up 7 bases and V 1 base, and 4 bases lay outside the gene matches. The CDR3 is 14 amino acids. CDR1 and CDR2 (germline): SGHNT, YYREEE (reference sequence). The CDR3 is CASSLQGARNTIYF. Incomplete CDR3 DNA: TGTGCCAGCAGCTTGCAGGGGGCAAGGAACACC.

This clone was picked up many times. The junction departs from germline at one end; a sequencing error may be responsible. Sequencing ends 3 residues short of the CDR3 end; the germline J gene provides the rest. This rearrangement joins TRBV5-6 to TRBJ2-1; D is ambiguous. Germline loops: CDR1 SGHDT, CDR2 YYEEEE. There are 12 residues in the CDR3. The CDR3 here is CASNLAFVEQFF. The CDR3 DNA, read in part, is TGTGCCAGCAACTTGGCCTTCGTTGAG.

The table lists this clone with many counts. Incomplete CDR3 DNA: TGTGCTAGCGGGGATGACACAGATACG. This sequence encodes CASGDDTDT. The whole CDR3 sequence is CASGDDTDTQYF. V gene TRBV12-5 combines with J gene TRBJ2-3; TRBD2 might be the D (5 bases). The observed sequence ends 3 residues before the CDR3 terminus, with the missing tail filled in from the germline J gene. Germline CDR1 is LGHNT and CDR2 is FRNRAP. Trimming left V 9 bases short and J 2 bases short, with 9 bases between. The length of the CDR3 is 12 residues.

This clone occurred many times. Sequencing ends 3 residues short of the CDR3 end; the germline J gene provides the rest. The chain links TRBV20-1 to TRBJ2-2; TRBD2 agrees at 10 bases. With V trimmed by 3 bases and J by 8 bases, 18 bases remained unmatched. This CDR3 is built from 18 residues. From germline, CDR1 is DFQATT and CDR2 SNEGSKA (reference sequence). The sequenced part of the CDR3 DNA is TGCAGTGCTAGCCCCCCTTTCTCTAGCGGGAGAGGTGAGGGGGAG. It yields the protein CSASPPFSSGRGEGE. The CDR3 in its entirety is CSASPPFSSGRGEGELFF.